This is a list of T cell receptor beta chains from one sample in a study of OX40 agonist ivuxolimab in advanced cancers. Data came from immunoSEQ multiplex PCR; TCRdb stores just in-frame clones and leaves some out. The table has roughly 71,000 clones, roughly nine tenths seen once. Source: CD4+ or CD8+ T cells sorted from blood, taken in a trial of the OX40 agonist ivuxolimab. The receptors derive from an adult with an advanced solid tumor such as melanoma, head and neck, liver or kidney cancer. CDR3s include the opening cysteine and the closing phenylalanine or tryptophan. D genes are given only for firm matches. Rows give clone size only sometimes, using once, few, many, or a class for an expanded clone.

j_call d_call clone_size v_call cdr3_aa cdr3_nt
TRBJ1-3 TRBD1 - TRBV7-6 CASSLSSPGAQGASVGNTIYF TGTGCCAGCAGCTTATCAAGTCCAGGGGCACAGGGGGCTTCAGTAGGAAACACCATATATTTT
TRBJ1-2 TRBD1 - TRBV11-2 CASSHRQTGAYGYTF TGTGCCAGCAGCCATAGACAGACAGGGGCCTATGGCTACACCTTC
TRBJ1-4 - - TRBV28 CASSITAWATNEKLFF TGTGCCAGCAGTATCACAGCCTGGGCAACTAATGAAAAACTGTTTTTT
TRBJ2-3 TRBD2 - TRBV5-8 CASRPLAGGPDTQYF TGTGCCAGCAGACCGCTAGCGGGAGGTCCAGATACGCAGTATTTT
TRBJ1-1 - - TRBV7-2 CASSGGEAFF TGTGCCAGCTCCGGTGGTGAAGCTTTCTTT
TRBJ2-7 TRBD1 - TRBV27 CASSLTGDHEQYF TGTGCCAGCAGTTTAACAGGGGACCACGAGCAGTACTTC
TRBJ2-3 TRBD2 - TRBV27 CASRAGGTDTQYF TGTGCCAGCAGAGCGGGAGGGACAGATACGCAGTATTTT
TRBJ1-1 - - TRBV2 CASRPRGANTEAFF TGTGCCAGCAGGCCTCGGGGGGCGAACACTGAAGCTTTCTTT
TRBJ2-4 - - TRBV13 CASSLGGVENIQYF TGTGCCAGCAGCTTAGGGGGGGTTGAAAACATTCAGTACTTC
TRBJ2-7 - - TRBV14 CASSSTASYEQYF TGTGCCAGCAGCTCTACGGCGTCCTACGAGCAGTACTTC
TRBJ2-2 TRBD1 - TRBV19 CASWGTGATGELFF TGTGCCAGTTGGGGGACAGGGGCGACCGGGGAGCTGTTTTTT
TRBJ2-1 TRBD2 - TRBV13 CASSFPLAGIGNEQFF TGTGCCAGCAGCTTTCCTTTAGCGGGAATAGGCAATGAGCAGTTCTTC
TRBJ1-1 - - TRBV27 CASSPTVNTEAFF TGTGCCAGCAGCCCGACGGTGAACACTGAAGCTTTCTTT
TRBJ1-4 - - TRBV4-3 CASSQALKGVELFF TGCGCCAGCAGCCAAGCGTTAAAGGGGGTAGAACTGTTTTTT
TRBJ2-2 - - TRBV13 CASRGYGTHAGELFF TGTGCCAGCAGGGGTTATGGGACCCATGCTGGGGAGCTGTTTTTT
TRBJ2-1 TRBD2 - TRBV7-9 CASSVFNGTSVDNEQFF TGTGCCAGCAGCGTATTTAACGGGACTAGCGTGGACAATGAGCAGTTCTTC
TRBJ1-5 - - TRBV27 CASSLGQYNQPQHF TGTGCCAGCAGTTTAGGACAGTATAATCAGCCCCAGCATTTT
TRBJ2-7 - - TRBV18 CASSPPVRDYEQYF TGTGCCAGCTCACCACCGGTCAGGGACTACGAGCAGTACTTC
TRBJ1-5 - - TRBV19 CASSIARGNQPQHF TGTGCCAGTAGTATTGCCAGGGGCAATCAGCCCCAGCATTTT
TRBJ1-4 - - TRBV9 CASSVEGATNEKLFF TGTGCCAGCAGCGTAGAGGGAGCAACTAATGAAAAACTGTTTTTT
TRBJ1-5 - - TRBV2 CASSVGFSNQPQHF TGTGCCAGCAGTGTGGGTTTTAGCAATCAGCCCCAGCATTTT
TRBJ2-7 TRBD2 - TRBV28 CASTLQGGSGEQYF TGTGCCAGCACCCTTCAGGGCGGGAGTGGGGAGCAGTACTTC
TRBJ1-6 - - TRBV25-1 CASSPMGIPNSPLHF TGTGCCAGCAGTCCAATGGGAATTCCGAATTCACCCCTCCACTTT
TRBJ1-1 - - TRBV11-2 CASSRVGRGRDMNTEAFF TGTGCCAGCAGCCGCGTCGGCAGGGGAAGGGACATGAACACTGAAGCTTTCTTT
TRBJ2-2 - - TRBV4-3 CASSQDMVAGTGELFF TGCGCCAGCAGCCAAGATATGGTGGCAGGTACCGGGGAGCTGTTTTTT
TRBJ1-2 - - TRBV5-1 CASSLWVQGDGYTF TGCGCCAGCAGCCTTTGGGTACAGGGTGATGGCTACACCTTC
TRBJ2-7 - - TRBV27 CASSPMLYYEQYF TGTGCCAGCAGTCCTATGCTATATTACGAGCAGTACTTC
TRBJ1-3 - once TRBV5-1 CASSLEGEEAGNTIYF TGCGCCAGCAGCTTGGAGGGCGAGGAGGCTGGAAACACCATATATTTT
TRBJ1-1 TRBD1 - TRBV7-2 CASSPGGSEAFF TGTGCCAGCAGTCCAGGGGGCTCTGAAGCTTTCTTT
TRBJ2-7 TRBD1 - TRBV5-4 CASSFRQGAREQYF TGTGCCAGCAGCTTCAGACAGGGGGCGAGGGAGCAGTACTTC
TRBJ2-1 - - TRBV15 CATSIRGFGNEQFF TGTGCCACCAGCATCAGGGGTTTCGGCAATGAGCAGTTCTTC
TRBJ1-2 - - TRBV7-9 CASSFAGHYGYTF TGTGCCAGCAGCTTTGCAGGGCACTATGGCTACACCTTC
TRBJ2-3 TRBD2 - TRBV6-5 CASSYGSGITDTQYF TGTGCCAGCAGTTACGGAAGCGGGATCACAGATACGCAGTATTTT
TRBJ2-5 TRBD2 - TRBV27 CASSTSGRALETQYF TGTGCCAGCAGTACGAGCGGGAGGGCCTTGGAGACCCAGTACTTC
TRBJ2-1 - - TRBV7-8 CASSLEDEQFF TGTGCCAGCAGCTTAGAGGATGAGCAGTTCTTC
TRBJ1-2 TRBD1 few TRBV27 CASSLSTPGQGSNYGYTF TGTGCCAGCAGTTTATCGACCCCGGGACAGGGCTCTAACTATGGCTACACCTTC
TRBJ2-1 - - TRBV28 CASSPVFGIGPLDEQFF TGTGCCAGCAGTCCAGTTTTCGGCATCGGACCGTTAGATGAGCAGTTCTTC
TRBJ2-3 - few TRBV5-4 CASSGGSDTQYF TGTGCCAGCAGCGGGGGGTCAGATACGCAGTATTTT
TRBJ2-1 - - TRBV4-1 CASSQEGDGSYNEQFF TGCGCCAGCAGCCAAGAAGGAGACGGTTCCTACAATGAGCAGTTCTTC
TRBJ2-3 - once TRBV4-3 CASTGVHTDTQYF TGCGCCAGCACTGGGGTGCACACAGATACGCAGTATTTT
TRBJ2-2 - - TRBV27 CASSLSEDTGELFF TGTGCCAGCAGTTTATCGGAGGACACCGGGGAGCTGTTTTTT